This passage covers 30 T cell receptor beta chains from one sample sequenced in a study of T cell responses to AZD1222 COVID-19 vaccine. Only in-frame clones appear in the TCRdb table, and some are missing; sequencing was by immunoSEQ multiplex PCR. The data show about 130,000 clones, with more than 85% seen just once and roughly 0.91% held by the top ten. The sequences come from peripheral blood, collected on day 0 of AZD1222 vaccination. The receptors here all came from an adult in good health.

The chain's CDR3 is CASSKASYNSPLHF. The CDR3 coding sequence is TGTGCCAGCAGTAAAGCCTCCTATAATTCACCCCTCCACTTT. The chain has TRBV9 and TRBJ1-6; no reliable D call. CDR1 and CDR2 (germline): SGDLS, YYNGEE. CDR3 size: 14 residues. The V gene lost 5 bases and the J gene lost 0 bases, with 6 bases spanning the gap.

The chain joins TRBV9 to TRBJ1-1; weak D call: TRBD1 (6 bases). Trimming pared 1 base from V and 3 bases from J, leaving 7 bases between. The germline gives CDR1 SGDLS, CDR2 YYNGEE. The CDR3 covers 13 residues. The CDR3: CASSVTGYTEAFF. The CDR3 nucleotides are TGTGCCAGCAGCGTAACAGGGTACACTGAAGCTTTCTTT.

The chain combines TRBV19 with TRBJ2-3, with D possibly being TRBD2 (7 bases). V lost 2 bases, J lost 4 bases, and 13 bases lay in between. The germline V gene encodes CDR1 LNHDA and CDR2 SQIVND (reference sequence). There are 15 residues in the CDR3. CDR3 nucleotides: TGTGCCAGTAGTATAAAGGGGGGGAATGCAGATACGCAGTATTTT. Protein sequence: CASSIKGGNADTQYF.

The table lists this clone with a count of one. The gene calls are TRBV6-6 and TRBJ1-5; D gene unclear. CDR3 size: 14 residues. V lost 6 bases and J lost 4, with 13 bases in between. Germline CDR1 is MNHNY and CDR2 is SVGAGI (reference sequence). The DNA of the CDR3 is TGTGCCAGCAGGGGTACCCAGGAAAATCAGCCCCAGCATTTT. This translates into CASRGTQENQPQHF.

As DNA, the CDR3 is TGCGCCAGCAGCCAAGGCTGGACCCCATTCTACTATGGCTACACCTTC. Translating gives CASSQGWTPFYYGYTF. This chain links TRBV4-1 with TRBJ1-2; D is undetermined. The CDR3 totals 16 residues. V lost 1 base to trimming and J lost 3 bases, with 15 bases between them. Germline loops: CDR1 MGHRA, CDR2 YSYEKL.

V gene TRBV7-6 combines with J gene TRBJ1-3; D remains ambiguous. Between the trimmed V and J ends, which lost 0 bases and 3 bases, there was a span of 12 bases. The CDR3 extends over 16 amino acids. Germline CDR1 and CDR2: SGHVS and FNYEAQ. CDR3 bases: TGTGCCAGCAGCTTAGCCGGGGTCGGGGTTGGAAACACCATATATTTT. Its protein product is CASSLAGVGVGNTIYF.

The V and J genes are TRBV12-3 or TRBV12-4 and TRBJ1-2, with unresolved D. Trimming pared 6 bases from V and 4 bases from J, leaving 12 bases between. The CDR3 is made up of 13 amino acids. CDR3 in DNA: TGTGCCAGCAGCCTCCCCCGGAGCTATGGCTACACCTTC. It is translated as CASSLPRSYGYTF.

V is TRBV12-3 or TRBV12-4 and J is TRBJ2-1; no clear D gene. The V and J ends lost 6 bases and 10 bases respectively, with 10 bases between them. The CDR3 is 11 amino acids. CDR3 in amino acids: CASRYTGEQFF. DNA of the CDR3: TGTGCCAGCAGGTATACTGGGGAGCAGTTCTTC.

This clone was counted between two and nine times. J is TRBJ2-2 and V is TRBV6-5, with D unclear. Deletions cut 0 bases from V and 11 bases from J, with 13 bases between. Germline CDR1 and CDR2: MNHEY and SVGAGI. The length of the CDR3 is 14 residues. CDR3 sequence: CASSYSMRPVELFF. The CDR3 DNA is TGTGCCAGCAGTTACTCGATGAGGCCCGTAGAGCTGTTTTTT.

V and J are TRBV2 and TRBJ2-7, with D maybe TRBD1 (6 bases). The CDR3 runs 15 residues. CDR1 is SNHLY and CDR2 is FYNNEI in the germline V gene. V was pared by 6 bases and J by 8 bases, with 23 bases between. The CDR3 nucleotides are TGTGCCAGCAGCCAGGGGCAGTTTCAGGATACGAAGCAGTACTTC. Protein sequence: CASSQGQFQDTKQYF.

The chain combines TRBV24-1 with TRBJ2-3; 9 bases align to TRBD2. J lost 3 bases, V lost 5 bases, and 5 bases had no gene match. This CDR3 region has 15 residues. The germline CDR1 and CDR2 sequences are KGHDR and SFDVKD. CDR3 DNA sequence: TGTGCCACCAGTGTGGGCGGGGGGGTGACAGATACGCAGTATTTT. As protein: CATSVGGGVTDTQYF.

The chain uses TRBV2 and TRBJ1-5; D possibly corresponds to TRBD1 (5 bases). The CDR3 spans 15 residues. V was cut by 6 bases and J by 0 bases, with 12 bases left in between. Germline V gene sequence: CDR1 SNHLY, CDR2 FYNNEI. CDR3 in amino acids: CASRFGTDSNQPQHF. The CDR3 bases are TGTGCCAGCAGATTCGGGACGGATAGCAATCAGCCCCAGCATTTT.

The chain carries TRBV12-3 or TRBV12-4 and TRBJ1-1; D gene uncertain. Trimming removed 9 bases from V and 1 base from J, with 3 bases in between. This CDR3 has 10 amino acids. The CDR3 loop is CASGNTEAFF. The DNA for the CDR3 is TGTGCCAGTGGGAACACTGAAGCTTTCTTT.

On this clone itself: One junction end disagrees with the germline gene, perhaps due to a read error. The chain links TRBV7-7 to TRBJ1-4; 9 bases align to TRBD1. The germline gives CDR1 SSHAT, CDR2 FNYEAQ (reference sequence). There are 14 residues in the CDR3. CDR3 DNA: TGTGCTAGCAGCTCGGGACAGGGTAATGAAAAACTGTTTTTT. As protein: CASSSGQGNEKLFF.

The V and J genes are TRBV5-1 and TRBJ1-1, with 11 nucleotides matching TRBD1. Trimming removed 0 bases from V and 7 bases from J; junction bases left unmatched: 11. From germline, CDR1 is SGHRS and CDR2 YFSETQ. There are 17 residues in the CDR3. The CDR3 region has the DNA TGCGCCAGCAGCTTGGTGGGGCCTGGACAGGGGGCCAGTGAAGCTTTCTTT. Translation gives CASSLVGPGQGASEAFF.

The gene calls are TRBV27 and TRBJ1-2, with a possible D match to TRBD1 (5 bases). CDR1 is MNHEY and CDR2 is SMNVEV in the germline V gene (reference sequence). With 5 bases removed from V and 5 bases from J, the gap between germline ends came to 21 bases. The CDR3 contains 16 residues. CDR3 sequence reads: CASSKTTAPKRYGYTF. CDR3 bases: TGTGCCAGCAGTAAAACGACAGCCCCGAAGAGATATGGCTACACCTTC.

The rearrangement links TRBV18 to TRBJ1-3; D might be TRBD1 (6 bases). CDR3 length: 15 amino acids. V lost 4 bases and J lost 0, with 10 bases in between. Germline lookup yields CDR1 KGHSH and CDR2 LQKENI. In DNA form, the CDR3 reads TGTGCCAGCTCACGAATGACAGGCTCTGGAAACACCATATATTTT. Residues: CASSRMTGSGNTIYF.

V and J are TRBV6-5 and TRBJ2-3; 12 bases are shared with TRBD2. The V gene end was trimmed by 6 bases and the J gene end by 8 bases; junction bases not matched to a gene: 6. Germline-derived CDR1 and CDR2 are MNHEY and SVGAGI. The CDR3 is 14 amino acids. The CDR3 protein is CASSLAGGLGTQYF. CDR3 bases: TGTGCCAGCAGCCTAGCGGGGGGGCTCGGTACGCAGTATTTT.

This chain links TRBV2 with TRBJ1-1; TRBD1 matches at 9 bases. Germline V gene lookup returns CDR1 SNHLY and CDR2 FYNNEI. The CDR3 is 16 amino acids. With V trimmed by 6 bases and J by 5 bases, 13 bases remained unmatched. CDR3 coding DNA: TGTGCCAGCAGCCCGTGGACAGGGGATCTTCGTACTGAAGCTTTCTTT. This sequence encodes CASSPWTGDLRTEAFF.

This clone appeared once. The chain uses TRBV27 and TRBJ1-5; D gene uncertain. Germline CDR1 and CDR2: MNHEY and SMNVEV (reference sequence). V gave up 6 bases and J gave up 0 bases, with 12 bases separating them. CDR3 length equals 15 residues. CDR3 region: CASRITGFSNQPQHF. DNA of the CDR3: TGTGCCAGCAGAATAACTGGGTTTAGCAATCAGCCCCAGCATTTT.

This chain uses TRBV6-2 or TRBV6-3 with TRBJ2-1; 9 bases match TRBD2. The CDR3 contains 16 residues. The germline CDR1 and CDR2 sequences are MNHEY and SVGEGT. V lost 1 base, J lost 7 bases, and 8 bases stayed unmatched. CDR3 loop: CASSYFGSGGGNEQFF. The CDR3 nucleotides read TGTGCCAGCAGTTACTTCGGTAGCGGGGGTGGGAATGAGCAGTTCTTC.

V usage is TRBV6-5 and J usage is TRBJ1-1; D possibly corresponds to TRBD1 (6 bases). The CDR3 is 13 residues long. Trimming shortened V by 6 bases and J by 3 bases, and 11 bases separated the two germline ends. CDR1 MNHEY and CDR2 SVGAGI come from the germline V gene. The CDR3 here is CASRIQGDTEAFF. CDR3 coding DNA: TGTGCCAGCAGGATACAGGGTGACACTGAAGCTTTCTTT.

The rearrangement uses TRBV3-1 (or the pseudogene TRBV3-2) and TRBJ2-2; the match to TRBD2 covers 15 bases. The CDR3 runs 18 residues. The junction had 4 bases not matched to a gene; V was cut back by 4 bases and J by 1 base. Germline loops: CDR1 LGHDT, CDR2 YNNKEL (reference sequence). CDR3 sequence: CASSLPGLAGGNTGELFF. The CDR3, as DNA: TGTGCCAGCAGCCTACCGGGACTAGCGGGGGGGAACACCGGGGAGCTGTTTTTT.

V gene TRBV7-3 combines with J gene TRBJ2-2, with D maybe TRBD1 (7 bases). Per the germline V gene, CDR1 is SGHTA and CDR2 is FQGTGA. Trimming shortened V by 5 bases and J by 4 bases, and 14 bases separated the two germline ends. The CDR3 spans 15 residues. The CDR3 protein is CASSQTGRLTGELFF. CDR3 in DNA: TGTGCCAGCAGCCAGACAGGGAGGCTCACCGGGGAGCTGTTTTTT.

This clone was observed once. The chain couples TRBV19 to TRBJ1-5; D gene uncertain. Germline loops: CDR1 LNHDA, CDR2 SQIVND (reference sequence). CDR3 length: 15 residues. Between the trimmed V and J ends, which lost 3 bases and 0 bases, there was a span of 9 bases. The CDR3 sequence: CASSMGRVSNQPQHF. For the CDR3, the DNA is TGTGCCAGTAGTATGGGCAGAGTTAGCAATCAGCCCCAGCATTTT.

This chain uses TRBV10-3 with TRBJ2-2; a possible D gene is TRBD1 (5 bases). This CDR3 has 15 residues. Germline V CDR1 and CDR2: ENHRY, SYGVKD. V lost 6 bases to trimming and J lost 2 bases, with 13 bases between them. CDR3 sequence: CAIRPRDSNTGELFF. The CDR3 coding sequence is TGTGCCATCAGACCTAGAGACAGCAACACCGGGGAGCTGTTTTTT.

This clone was recorded a few times. The chain recombines TRBV5-8 with TRBJ1-3, with D unresolved. Trimming stripped 4 bases from V and 2 bases from J, with 10 bases between. Germline V lookup: CDR1 SGHTS, CDR2 YDEGEE. The CDR3 runs 14 residues. This CDR3 reads CASSVKFAGNTIYF. As DNA, the CDR3 is TGTGCCAGCAGCGTCAAGTTTGCTGGAAACACCATATATTTT. Looking up the rest from reference TRBV5-8 and TRBJ1-3 gives the full variable domain: EAGVTQSPTHLIKTRGQQATLRCSPISGHTSVYWYQQALGLGLQFLLWYDEGEERNRGNFPPRFSGRQFPNYSSELNVNALELEDSALYLCASSVKFAGNTIYFGEGSWLTVV.

The CDR3 here is CASSPATNEKLFF. The CDR3 DNA sequence: TGTGCCAGCTCACCAGCAACTAATGAAAAACTGTTTTTT. This sequence joins TRBV18 and TRBJ1-4, with D unclear. Per the germline V gene, CDR1 is KGHSH and CDR2 is LQKENI. With 2 bases removed from V and 0 bases from J, the gap between germline ends came to 1 base. CDR3 size: 13 residues.

The V call is TRBV19, the J call TRBJ2-3, with D possibly TRBD2 on 6 matching bases. This CDR3 region has 17 residues. The V end lost 2 bases, the J end lost 3 bases, and 18 bases lay between the germline ends. Germline CDR1 LNHDA, CDR2 SQIVND (reference sequence). The CDR3 region has the DNA TGTGCCAGTAGTATACTCGGATACGGGGGAGCAACAGATACGCAGTATTTT. Translating it yields CASSILGYGGATDTQYF.

The chain is built from TRBV27 and TRBJ2-5; 10 nucleotides agree with TRBD2. Germline CDR1 and CDR2: MNHEY and SMNVEV (reference sequence). CDR3 size: 14 residues. The V segment lost 6 bases and the J segment 5 bases; nucleotides outside the gene matches: 6. CDR3 amino acids: CASSSSLAGETQYF. CDR3 in DNA: TGTGCCAGCAGCAGCTCACTAGCGGGGGAGACCCAGTACTTC.